This T cell receptor (beta chain) was retrieved from a study of cytomegalovirus exposure and HLA in healthy donors. Whole-study context: Earlier findings included roughly 100 million unique TCR beta sequences obtained from approximately 170 million T cells. General study points: Through in vitro validation, a few CMV-associated chains were shown to be specific for CMV antigens. As a later analysis revealed, most CMV-associated TCR beta chains appeared HLA-restricted. HLA alleles showed associations with 16,951 TCR beta sequences in a later analysis, at a 0.05 false discovery rate.

This clone was recorded only once. The target antigen is unknown. PCR involved 60 Vbeta and 13 Jbeta primers. Produced via immunoSEQ multiplex PCR; TCRdb's table is partial and in-frame only. Altogether fewer than 100,000 clones are present, 65% to 80% being singletons, with the ten largest covering 15% to 20%. The V and J ends lost 5 bases and 6 bases, in that order; junction bases with no gene match: 4. The CDR3 is made up of 14 amino acids. Germline V lookup: CDR1 SGHAT, CDR2 FQNNGV. The chain is built from TRBV11-2 and TRBJ1-5; TRBD1 agrees at 10 bases. This TCR was sampled from a man in his 60s in good health and CMV-seropositive. The sample consisted of PBMCs. CDR3 nucleotides: TGTGCCAGCAGCCGGGACAGGGGTGGTCAGCCCCAGCATTTT. As protein: CASSRDRGGQPQHF.